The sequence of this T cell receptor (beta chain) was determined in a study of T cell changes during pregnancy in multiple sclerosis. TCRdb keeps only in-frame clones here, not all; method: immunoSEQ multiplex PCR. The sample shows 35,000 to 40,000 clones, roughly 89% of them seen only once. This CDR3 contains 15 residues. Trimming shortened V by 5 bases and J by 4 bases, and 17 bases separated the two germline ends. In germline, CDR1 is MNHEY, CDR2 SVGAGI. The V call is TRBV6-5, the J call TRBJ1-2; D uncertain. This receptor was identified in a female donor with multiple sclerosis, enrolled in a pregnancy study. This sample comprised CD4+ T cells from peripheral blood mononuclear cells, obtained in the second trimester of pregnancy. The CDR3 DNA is TGTGCCAGCAGTCCCACTACAATAGGGAGCTATGGCTACACCTTC. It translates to CASSPTTIGSYGYTF.